This T cell receptor beta chain was captured in a study of OX40 agonist ivuxolimab in advanced cancers. With regard to the full study: The costimulatory receptor OX40 (CD134) was targeted by ivuxolimab, a fully human IgG2 agonistic monoclonal antibody. Intravenous ivuxolimab was administered to patients every 2 weeks at six dose levels: 0.01, 0.1, 0.3, 1.5, 3 and 10 mg/kg. Among the roughly 52 dose-escalation patients, about 20 had hepatocellular carcinoma, around 15 melanoma, 9 renal cell carcinoma and 9 head and neck cancer. The dose-escalation cohort was almost 85% male with a mean age of approximately 60 years, ranging from 23 to 79. Prior anti-PD-1, anti-PD-L1 or anti-CTLA-4 therapy was permitted, and checkpoint inhibitors had been received by about 44% of dose-escalation patients. Partial responses occurred in three dose-escalation patients, of whom one had hepatocellular carcinoma and two had cutaneous melanoma. Peripheral TCRbeta sequencing was intended to test whether TCR sequence diversity was altered and clonal T-cell expansion was caused by ivuxolimab. The monotherapy dose-escalation portion (N ≈ 56 patients) of the phase I ivuxolimab trial is reported in the paper.

For CDR1 and CDR2, the germline V gene (reference sequence) lists SEHNR and FQNEAQ. For this chain, trimming is 0 bases at the V end and 1 base at the J end, and the number of junction bases without a gene match is 4. From its cysteine to its phenylalanine, the CDR3 spans 16 amino acids. The CDR3 DNA has 48 bases and is translated from base 1. Patients with autoimmune disease history or receiving systemic immunosuppression were excluded from the trial. Peripheral blood for TCR sequencing was drawn from every dose cohort at baseline, at cycle 4 day 1 and at cycle 7 day 1. Samples were obtained from an open-label, multicenter, first-in-human phase I dose-escalation trial of ivuxolimab. The trial enrolled adults with locally advanced or metastatic head and neck squamous cell, hepatocellular, melanoma or renal cell carcinoma. Before TCR sequencing, CD4+ T cells and CD8+ T cells were sorted from peripheral blood as separate populations.

Genomic DNA was isolated from the sorted cells so that the TCRbeta CDR3 region could be sequenced. The immunoSEQ Assay was used to sequence the TCRbeta CDR3 regions. This immuneACCESS table, as held by TCRdb, lists in-frame sequences with V and J called but not all clones. Of the missing ones, under half trace to an unresolved V gene in checked studies; the others have no known cause. Within this sample are approximately 77,000 clones, with approximately 92% of them counted one time only. The ten most abundant clones make up about 0.32% of the sample. Overall study results and their limits: Which antigens the clonally expanded peripheral T cells were specific for was not determined. Clonal expansion of both CD4+ and CD8+ blood T cells was observed from baseline to week 6 at doses 0.1 to 3.0 mg/kg. Partial responders in the 0.1-3.0 mg/kg groups had among the lowest normalized peripheral clonal expansion, especially among CD8+ T cells. After ivuxolimab, expanded clones were on average more numerous among CD8+ T cells than among CD4+ T cells. Low levels of normalized T-cell clonal expansion were also seen in some patients who did not respond.

A note on this clone: Which antigen it targets is not known. No much larger clonotype is one base removed from it; base qualities were not supplied.

This sequence was found in an adult with an advanced solid tumor such as melanoma, head and neck, liver or kidney cancer. The sample consisted of CD4+ or CD8+ T cells sorted from blood, taken in a trial of the OX40 agonist ivuxolimab. The chain is assembled from TRBV7-9 and TRBJ2-5; 8 nucleotides in the junction match TRBD2. The nucleotides read TGTGCCAGCAGCTTAGCCCCGCTAGCGGGCCAAGAGACCCAGTACTTC. Its protein is CASSLAPLAGQETQYF. The entire variable domain, with the stretches around the CDR3 drawn from the reference TRBV7-9 and TRBJ2-5 proteins, is DTGVSQNPRHKITKRGQNVTFRCDPISEHNRLYWYRQTLGQGPEFLTYFQNEAQLEKSRLLSDRFSAERPKGSFSTLEIQRTEQGDSAMYLCASSLAPLAGQETQYFGPGTRLLVL.